This record covers a single TCR beta chain. This sample was included in a study of blood T cell repertoires in COVID-19. Repertoires were generated with immunoSEQ multiplex PCR, while TCRdb's copy carries only in-frame clones and drops some. The data show 370,000 or so clones, over 75% seen once. V gave up 3 bases and J gave up 8 bases; unmatched junction bases: 7. Germline V CDR1 and CDR2: SGHRS, YFSETQ. The CDR3 totals 16 residues. Participants, about 18 to 100 years old, spanned fewer than 25 US areas. Two negative PCRs, clearance, or symptom resolution characterized the recovered Cohort 3 donors. This sequence was found in a man under 40 who had recovered from COVID-19. The sequenced sample was PBMCs or T cells enriched from blood (not recorded which). The chain combines TRBV5-1 with TRBJ2-1, with 14 bases that match TRBD2. The chain's CDR3 is CASSSGTSGGRDEQFF. The CDR3 coding sequence is TGCGCCAGCAGCTCGGGGACTAGCGGGGGCCGAGATGAGCAGTTCTTC.